The 20 T cell receptor beta chains below come from one sample, sequenced in a study of glioma-infiltrating T cells. TCR alpha and beta CDR3 regions were amplified from RNA using iRepertoire nested multiplex PCR. Using its own MiXCR run on the multiplex PCR reads, TCRdb lists one record per CDR3 protein. Here the sample spans fewer than 110,000 distinct CDR3 sequences, roughly 30% being singletons. Sequenced sample: glioma tissue, nonneoplastic brain tissue, or PBMCs (not recorded which). Receptor source: a human donor with low-grade glioma or glioblastoma, undergoing nonglioma brain surgery, or in good health (not recorded which).

The table lists this clonotype with many counts. The chain is built from TRBV25-1 and TRBJ1-4, with a tentative D call TRBD1 (6 bases). From germline, CDR1 is MGHDK and CDR2 SYGVNS. V was shortened by 1 base and J by 6 bases, with 15 bases between the two germline ends. CDR3 length equals 16 residues. The CDR3: CASSESSGTWDEKLFF. CDR3 coding DNA: TGTGCCAGCAGTGAATCCTCCGGGACATGGGATGAAAAACTGTTTTTT. Together with reference TRBV25-1 and TRBJ1-4, the CDR3 gives the full variable domain: EADIYQTPRYLVIGTGKKITLECSQTMGHDKMYWYQQDPGMELHLIHYSYGVNSTEKGDLSSESTVSRIRTEHFPLTLESARPSHTSQYLCASSESSGTWDEKLFFGSGTQLSVL.

Points on this clonotype: This clone may be a read error of a much larger clone one base away. Without the conserved terminal phenylalanine or tryptophan, this CDR3 likely stems from a read error. Written as DNA, the CDR3 is TGTGCCAGCAGTGATGGGAGGGAACCTCCCTACGAGCAGTACCTC. Amino acid sequence: CASSDGREPPYEQYL. The V and J genes are TRBV5-4 and TRBJ2-7; 7 nucleotides line up with TRBD2. The CDR3 consists of 15 residues. CDR1 SGHNT and CDR2 YYREEE come from the germline V gene (reference sequence). J was trimmed by 2 bases and V by 5 bases; bases with no gene match: 10.

In this sample, this clonotype turned up many times. The genes are TRBV6-1 and TRBJ1-3; unclear D gene. There are 14 residues in the CDR3. Germline CDR1 MNHNS, CDR2 SASEGT. Between the trimmed V and J ends, which lost 11 bases and 0 bases, there was a span of 14 bases. The CDR3 DNA sequence: TGTGCCTCCTCGGTTGGCCTCTCTGGAAACACCATATATTTT. Amino acid sequence: CASSVGLSGNTIYF.

This clonotype was picked up many times. The chain employs TRBV29-1 and TRBJ1-1, with 8 bases identical to TRBD1. CDR3 size: 13 residues. Germline V gene sequence: CDR1 SQVTM, CDR2 ANQGSEA. V was clipped by 4 bases and J by 6 bases; unmatched bases: 7. As DNA, the CDR3 is TGCAGCGTTGCAGGACAGGGTCGGCCTGAAGCTTTCTTT. It is translated as CSVAGQGRPEAFF.

This clonotype has ten or more counts. This chain's CDR3 is CASSLLTSGDYNEQFF. The CDR3 nucleotides are TGTGCCAGCAGTTTACTGACTAGCGGGGACTACAATGAGCAGTTCTTC. The chain is built from TRBV27 and TRBJ2-1; TRBD2 agrees at 11 bases. CDR1 and CDR2 from the germline V gene are MNHEY and SMNVEV (reference sequence). The junction had 3 bases not matched to a gene; V was cut back by 2 bases and J by 3 bases. This CDR3 contains 16 residues.

With regard to this clonotype: It may be a read error: a sequence one base away is much more abundant. This chain connects TRBV20-1 to TRBJ1-2, with D perhaps matching TRBD1 (5 bases). CDR3 length: 13 amino acids. Germline V CDR1 and CDR2: DFQATT, SNEGSKA (reference sequence). The CDR3 protein is CSARLTTGYGHTF. The CDR3 nucleotides are TGCAGTGCTAGACTTACTACAGGTTATGGCCACACCTTC.

A note on this clonotype: A much larger clone differs from this one at a single base, so this may be a read error. The rearrangement uses TRBV20-1 and TRBJ1-5; D possibly corresponds to TRBD1 (5 bases). This CDR3 comprises 15 residues. Germline CDR1 DFQATT, CDR2 SNEGSKA (reference sequence). V was clipped by 2 bases and J by 7 bases, with 18 bases between them. The chain's CDR3 is CSARSRDSAGQPQHF. The CDR3 DNA reads as TGCAGTGCTAGATCAAGAGACAGCGCAGGACAGCCCCAGCATTTT.

This clonotype was observed at least ten times. The chain links TRBV28 to TRBJ2-6; possible D gene TRBD1, 6 bases. In germline, CDR1 is MDHEN, CDR2 SYDVKM. V shed 6 bases and J shed 2 bases, with 11 bases lying between them. The CDR3 consists of 15 residues. This CDR3 reads CASSKGGAGANVLTF. DNA of the CDR3: TGTGCCAGCAGCAAAGGGGGAGCTGGGGCCAACGTCCTGACTTTC.

In its sample, this clonotype was seen many times. This chain uses TRBV7-2 with TRBJ1-5; unclear D gene. V shed 3 bases and J shed 3 bases, with 15 bases lying between them. The CDR3 length is 16 residues. From germline, CDR1 is SGHTA and CDR2 FQGNSA. The CDR3 DNA reads TGTGCCAGCAGCTTTCGAAATTTGGCCCTCAATCAGCCCCAGCATTTT. This translates into CASSFRNLALNQPQHF.

In this sample, this clonotype turned up many times. The rearrangement joins TRBV15 to TRBJ2-7; D is perhaps TRBD2 (5 bases). The CDR3 covers 14 residues. Between the trimmed V and J ends, which lost 0 bases and 7 bases, there was a span of 13 bases. Germline CDR1 and CDR2: LNHNV and YYDKDF (reference sequence). The CDR3 loop reads CATSRDRGKSEQYF. The CDR3 DNA sequence: TGTGCCACCAGCAGAGATCGGGGTAAATCAGAGCAGTACTTC.

Notes on this clonotype: This may arise from a read error, as a much more abundant clone is one base away. The chain carries TRBV28 and TRBJ1-6; unclear D gene. CDR1 MDHEN and CDR2 SYDVKM come from the germline V gene. V was pared by 5 bases and J by 6 bases, with 11 bases between. The length of the CDR3 is 14 residues. The CDR3 sequence: CASSRRYLNSPLHF. The CDR3 DNA reads TGTGCCAGCAGTCGACGATATCTTAATTCACCCCTCCACTTT. Full variable domain (outside the CDR3, taken from reference TRBV28 and TRBJ1-6): DVKVTQSSRYLVKRTGEKVFLECVQDMDHENMFWYRQDPGLGLRLIYFSYDVKMKEKGDIPEGYSVSREKKERFSLILESASTNQTSMYLCASSRRYLNSPLHFGNGTRLTVT.

This clonotype was counted at least ten times. The chain uses TRBV6-6 and TRBJ2-2; D unresolved. CDR1 and CDR2 from the germline V gene are MNHNY and SVGAGI (reference sequence). The CDR3 is 16 amino acids. V was shortened by 0 bases and J by 3 bases, with 11 bases between the two germline ends. The CDR3 loop is CASSYSTIGYTGELFF. Here the CDR3 DNA reads TGTGCCAGCAGTTACTCAACCATCGGGTACACCGGGGAGCTGTTTTTT.

This clonotype turned up a few times. This chain connects TRBV11-3 to TRBJ2-3; D assignment may be TRBD1 or TRBD2 (5 bases each). V was cut by 4 bases and J by 1 base, with 9 bases left in between. The CDR3 loop spans 14 amino acids. Per the germline V gene, CDR1 is SGHNT and CDR2 is YENEEA. CDR3: CASSSMGGTDTQYF. CDR3 nucleotide sequence: TGTGCCAGCAGCTCCATGGGGGGCACAGATACGCAGTATTTT.

This clonotype has a count of ten or more. The V call is TRBV6-1, the J call TRBJ2-7; TRBD1 aligns across 10 bases. J was trimmed by 5 bases and V by 5 bases; bases with no gene match: 6. From germline, CDR1 is MNHNS and CDR2 SASEGT. This CDR3 has 14 residues. The CDR3 is CASSPDRGLDEQYF. The CDR3 DNA follows: TGTGCCAGCAGTCCTGACAGGGGGCTCGACGAGCAGTACTTC.

Of note for this clonotype: A read error may be the cause here, since a much bigger clone is one base away. The genes are TRBV2 and TRBJ2-3, with D possibly TRBD1 on 5 matching bases. There are 14 residues in the CDR3. CDR1 and CDR2 from the germline V gene are SNHLY and FYNNEI. CDR3 sequence: CASKPGQGTDAQYF. The CDR3 DNA reads as TGTGCCAGCAAACCAGGGCAAGGCACAGATGCGCAGTATTTT.

In regard to this clonotype: This may stem from a read error, because a much larger clone lies one nucleotide away. V gene TRBV10-3 combines with J gene TRBJ2-6; D unresolved. This CDR3 contains 17 residues. V shed 4 bases and J shed 2 bases, with 15 bases lying between them. Looked up from germline, CDR1 is ENHRY and CDR2 is SYGVKD. CDR3 nucleotide sequence: TGTGCCATCAGTGGACCACGTGGGGTACCTGGGGCCAACGTCCTGACTTTC. Its translation is CAISGPRGVPGANVLTF.

This clonotype was seen repeatedly, ten times or more. This chain links TRBV7-2 with TRBJ1-1; D is perhaps TRBD1 (6 bases). There are 14 residues in the CDR3. Germline values: CDR1 SGHTA, CDR2 FQGNSA. Trimming took 2 bases from V and 1 from J, leaving 8 bases between them. The CDR3 region is CASSLRTANTEAFF. The CDR3 coding sequence is TGTGCCAGCAGCTTACGGACAGCGAACACTGAAGCTTTCTTT.

Note on this clonotype: Since a much larger clone is just one base distant, this may be a read error. In nucleotides, the CDR3 is TGCGCCAGCAGCCCACAGGGAGAGATGAACGAGCAGTACTTC. Its protein is CASSPQGEMNEQYF. The rearrangement links TRBV4-1 to TRBJ2-7; D possibly corresponds to TRBD1 (6 bases). The CDR3 length is 14 residues. Per germline, CDR1 MGHRA and CDR2 YSYEKL. The V end was cut by 4 bases, the J end by 5 bases, with 15 bases between.

This clonotype was counted between two and nine times. The genes are TRBV12-3 or TRBV12-4 and TRBJ2-6, with D unresolved. With 5 bases removed from V and 1 base from J, the gap between germline ends came to 9 bases. The length of the CDR3 is 15 residues. The CDR3 DNA reads TGTGCCAGCAGTAGACTGGGATCTGGGGCCAACGTCCTGACTTTC. This sequence encodes CASSRLGSGANVLTF.

Of note for this clonotype: Possible read error: a much larger clone is one base away. The chain uses TRBV28 and TRBJ1-1; D uncertain. The CDR3 runs to 12 residues. Germline CDR1 is MDHEN and CDR2 is SYDVKM. The CDR3 reads CASSLWGGEALF. Here the CDR3 DNA reads TGTGCCAGCAGTTTATGGGGCGGTGAAGCTTTATTT.